Each of the 32 T cell receptor beta chains below was sequenced from the same sample in a study of tumor-infiltrating lymphocytes in primary liver carcinoma. Germline DNA was also extracted, and blood RNA was taken from unsorted whole blood. From around 500 ng of total RNA, TCR beta-specific cDNA was reverse-transcribed using a constant-region primer. Generation of the TCR beta libraries relied on three nested multiplex PCR rounds using slightly modified ARM-PCR. Both of the initial two PCR rounds ran for around 10 cycles and employed TRBV1-TRBV30 forward primers alongside a C-beta reverse primer. Each CDR3 protein is one row after TCRdb ran MiXCR on the multiplex PCR reads. The repertoire has 310,000 or so distinct CDR3 sequences, 50% to 75% of them found once; the top ten carry around 15%. Sequences were obtained from peripheral blood. The receptor set was obtained from a woman aged 25-40 years with primary liver carcinoma and hepatitis B virus infection.

This sequence joins TRBV11-2 and TRBJ2-5; 9 bases align to TRBD2. Germline lookup yields CDR1 SGHAT and CDR2 FQNNGV. This CDR3 has 15 residues. V was pared by 7 bases and J by 7 bases, with 13 bases of the junction left unmatched. The CDR3 sequence: CASNPNTSGRGTQYF. Written as DNA, the CDR3 is TGTGCCAGCAACCCTAATACTAGCGGGCGAGGGACCCAGTACTTC.

This clonotype was recorded once. A much bigger clone sits one base away, suggesting this may be a read error. The rearrangement uses TRBV6-5 and TRBJ1-6, with D unclear. Germline V gene data show CDR1 as MNHEY and CDR2 as SVGAGI. The CDR3 covers 14 residues. Trimming took off 6 bases at V and 7 bases at J, with 13 bases between the two ends. The DNA of the CDR3 is TGTGCCAGCAGCCGAATCGGCACAAATTCACCCCTCCACTTT. Translated, it gives CASSRIGTNSPLHF.

This clonotype occurred once. This sequence joins TRBV4-2 and TRBJ2-1, with D possibly being TRBD2 (6 bases). V lost 1 base and J 10 bases, leaving 17 bases between the germline ends. This CDR3 contains 15 residues. Germline assignment: CDR1 LGHNA and CDR2 YNFKEQ. CDR3: CASSQVDGSGGEQFF. The CDR3 coding sequence is TGTGCCAGCAGCCAAGTCGACGGGAGTGGAGGCGAGCAGTTCTTC.

This clonotype was found a few times. The rearrangement uses TRBV4-2 and TRBJ1-3; 10 bases are shared with TRBD1. CDR3 length: 18 amino acids. With 0 bases clipped from V and 0 bases from J, the junction kept 5 bases outside the gene matches. Germline V lookup: CDR1 LGHNA, CDR2 YNFKEQ. The CDR3 DNA reads as TGTGCCAGCAGCCAAGATATCAGGACAGGGGGCTCTGGAAACACCATATATTTT. Translated, it gives CASSQDIRTGGSGNTIYF.

V is TRBV4-1 and J is TRBJ2-1, with D perhaps TRBD2 (5 bases). Trimming took off 0 bases at V and 5 bases at J, with 20 bases between the two ends. Germline CDR1 is MGHRA and CDR2 is YSYEKL. There are 18 residues in the CDR3. For the CDR3, the DNA is TGCGCCAGCAGCCAAGATGAAGGTATTCGCGACTACAACAATGAGCAGTTCTTC. As protein: CASSQDEGIRDYNNEQFF.

The chain employs TRBV28 and TRBJ2-5, with TRBD2 identical over 7 bases. V lost 5 bases and J lost 2; bases outside the gene matches: 11. In germline, CDR1 is MDHEN, CDR2 SYDVKM. This CDR3 region has 16 residues. CDR3 in amino acids: CASSPKGRVGQETQYF. CDR3 in DNA: TGTGCCAGCAGTCCCAAGGGGAGGGTAGGGCAAGAGACCCAGTACTTC.

The chain combines TRBV12-3 or TRBV12-4 with TRBJ1-4; weak D call: TRBD1 (5 bases). V lost 4 bases, J lost 3 bases, and 15 bases lay in between. This CDR3 has 16 amino acids. The CDR3 reads CASSWGVRGPNEKLFF. Here the CDR3 DNA reads TGTGCCAGCAGTTGGGGGGTTCGAGGTCCTAATGAAAAACTGTTTTTT.

This clonotype was detected a few times. The chain employs TRBV28 and TRBJ2-1; 7 nucleotides align to TRBD1. The length of the CDR3 is 15 residues. Germline CDR1 is MDHEN and CDR2 is SYDVKM. Trimming cost V 3 bases and J 2 bases; bases outside gene matches: 4. The CDR3 coding sequence is TGTGCCAGCAGTTTTCGACAGGGTCCCTACAATGAGCAGTTCTTC. Translation gives CASSFRQGPYNEQFF.

The V and J genes are TRBV4-3 and TRBJ2-4; the D gene is possibly TRBD2 (5 bases). CDR3 length: 16 amino acids. The V gene lost 3 bases and the J gene lost 8 bases, with 20 bases spanning the gap. Per germline, CDR1 LGHNA and CDR2 YSLEER. The CDR3 region has the DNA TGCGCCAGCAGCCAGGAGGTTCTCTGGGGAGTAGACATTCAGTACTTC. Translating gives CASSQEVLWGVDIQYF.

In this sample, this clonotype turned up many times. This chain links TRBV29-1 with TRBJ2-7; 10 bases agree with TRBD2. Germline V gives CDR1 SQVTM, CDR2 ANQGSEA. The V segment lost 7 bases and the J segment 6 bases; nucleotides outside the gene matches: 15. The CDR3 extends over 15 amino acids. The CDR3 protein is CSAFSGSGRASEQYF. The CDR3 coding sequence is TGCAGCGCCTTTAGTGGGAGCGGGAGGGCCAGCGAGCAGTACTTC.

Regarding this clonotype: It may be a read error: a sequence one base away is much more abundant. The J gene is TRBJ2-2, the V gene TRBV6-5, with 9 bases aligning to TRBD2. The CDR3 has 19 residues. Trimming removed 5 bases from V and 4 bases from J; junction bases left unmatched: 17. Germline V CDR1 and CDR2: MNHEY, SVGAGI. CDR3 loop: CASSPPGLASPRITGELFF. The CDR3 DNA sequence: TGTGCCAGCAGTCCTCCGGGACTAGCTTCCCCAAGGATCACCGGGGAGCTGTTTTTT.

To note about this clonotype: A clone one base away is much larger, so this may be a read error. This chain uses TRBV4-3 with TRBJ1-2, with TRBD1 identical over 10 bases. The CDR3 consists of 14 residues. Germline CDR1 and CDR2: LGHNA and YSLEER. Here the CDR3 reads CANSPGTGEHGYTF. The CDR3 DNA sequence: TGCGCCAACAGCCCCGGGACAGGGGAGCATGGCTACACCTTC.

This rearrangement joins TRBV20-1 to TRBJ2-1, with 9 bases matching TRBD2. The CDR3 length is 15 residues. The ends lost 5 bases at V and 1 base at J; junction bases unmatched: 6. Germline CDR1 DFQATT, CDR2 SNEGSKA (reference sequence). CDR3 in DNA: TGCAGTGCTTCGAGCGGGAGGATTTCCTACAATGAGCAGTTCTTC. This codes for CSASSGRISYNEQFF.

In regard to this clonotype: The junction differs from germline at one of its ends, possibly a read error. CDR3 loop: CANSSWTGGTLGNQSQHF. CDR3 nucleotide sequence: TGTGCCAACAGCTCTTGGACAGGGGGCACCTTGGGCAATCAGTCCCAGCATTTC. This chain links TRBV11-2 with TRBJ1-5, with TRBD1 matching 11 bases. In germline, CDR1 is SGHAT, CDR2 FQNNGV. The length of the CDR3 is 18 residues.

This clonotype was detected many times. This chain connects TRBV4-3 to TRBJ2-5; TRBD1 matches 7 bases. J lost 3 bases, V lost 3 bases, and 1 base had no gene match. CDR1 is LGHNA and CDR2 is YSLEER in the germline V gene. The CDR3 is made up of 13 amino acids. CDR3 in amino acids: CASSHGTEETQYF. CDR3 DNA: TGCGCCAGCAGCCATGGGACAGAAGAGACCCAGTACTTC.

The chain carries TRBV6-6 and TRBJ2-7; D may match TRBD1 or TRBD2 (6 bases each). In germline, CDR1 is MNHNY, CDR2 SVGAGI (reference sequence). Trimming took 5 bases from V and 6 from J, leaving 17 bases between them. The CDR3 loop spans 14 amino acids. The chain's CDR3 is CASSVAEGGSEQYF. The DNA for the CDR3 is TGTGCCAGCAGTGTGGCTGAGGGGGGAAGCGAGCAGTACTTC.

The V call is TRBV5-8, the J call TRBJ2-4; 12 bases match TRBD2. Germline CDR1 and CDR2: SGHTS and YDEGEE. The CDR3 contains 17 residues. The junction had 8 bases not matched to a gene; V was cut back by 0 bases and J by 7 bases. As DNA, the CDR3 is TGTGCCAGCAGCTTGGCGAGACTAGCGGGAGTAGACAACATTCAGTACTTC. This gives the protein CASSLARLAGVDNIQYF. The variable domain in full, completed from reference TRBV5-8 and TRBJ2-4, reads EAGVTQSPTHLIKTRGQQATLRCSPISGHTSVYWYQQALGLGLQFLLWYDEGEERNRGNFPPRFSGRQFPNYSSELNVNALELEDSALYLCASSLARLAGVDNIQYFGAGTRLSVL.

The V and J genes are TRBV11-1 and TRBJ2-7; 7 bases agree with TRBD1. Looked up from germline, CDR1 is SGHAT and CDR2 is FQDESV (reference sequence). Germline trimming cut 8 bases from V and 8 bases from J; bases unmatched to any gene: 15. This CDR3 has 14 amino acids. The CDR3 nucleotides read TGTGCCAGCTGCTCGCCCGACAGGGTTCATCAGCAGTACTTC. It is translated as CASCSPDRVHQQYF.

This clonotype occurred a few times. The chain employs TRBV5-4 and TRBJ2-1; D remains ambiguous. Germline-derived CDR1 and CDR2 are SGHNT and YYREEE (reference sequence). This CDR3 has 11 residues. V gave up 9 bases and J gave up 6 bases, with 10 bases separating them. The CDR3 DNA is TGTGCCACCGCTATGGTCAATGAGCAGTTCTTC. As protein: CATAMVNEQFF.

In regard to this clonotype: This could be a read error, since a much larger clone is one nucleotide away. The CDR3: CSVKDRVQCEQYF. DNA for the CDR3: TGCAGCGTGAAAGACAGGGTACAGTGCGAGCAGTACTTC. V and J are TRBV29-1 and TRBJ2-7; 7 nucleotides align to TRBD1. CDR3 length: 13 amino acids. The trim removed 6 bases at V and 6 bases at J, leaving 11 bases unmatched. Looked up from germline, CDR1 is SQVTM and CDR2 is ANQGSEA.

The table lists this clonotype with a few counts. J is TRBJ2-1 and V is TRBV5-4, with unresolved D. This CDR3 is 12 amino acids long. Germline V gives CDR1 SGHNT, CDR2 YYREEE (reference sequence). The V gene lost 7 bases and the J gene lost 8 bases, with 13 bases spanning the gap. The CDR3 here is CASGKIGYEQFF. The CDR3 DNA follows: TGTGCCAGCGGAAAAATTGGTTATGAGCAGTTCTTC.

There are a few counts of this clonotype. CDR3 coding DNA: TGTGCCAGCACGACCCGGGGGGCAAGAGAAAAACTGTTTTTT. Translating it yields CASTTRGAREKLFF. The chain combines TRBV28 with TRBJ1-4; D is perhaps TRBD1 (6 bases). Per germline, CDR1 MDHEN and CDR2 SYDVKM. V was pared by 7 bases and J by 8 bases, with 17 bases between. This CDR3 has 14 residues.

The gene calls are TRBV29-1 and TRBJ2-5, with a tentative D call TRBD1 (6 bases). The germline V gene encodes CDR1 SQVTM and CDR2 ANQGSEA. V was pared by 8 bases and J by 4 bases, with 29 bases between. This CDR3 region has 17 residues. This chain's CDR3 is CSPQGDAGTTHRETQYF. In DNA form, the CDR3 reads TGCAGCCCGCAAGGGGACGCCGGGACAACGCACCGAGAGACCCAGTACTTC.

As to this clonotype: Since a much larger clone is just one base distant, this may be a read error. V and J are TRBV29-1 and TRBJ1-2; D is perhaps TRBD1 (6 bases). Germline loops: CDR1 SQVTM, CDR2 ANQGSEA. CDR3 length: 16 amino acids. For the CDR3, the DNA is TGCAGCGCTGAAGATCGGGCGCCAGGGGAAGAGTATGGCTACACCTTC. This codes for CSAEDRAPGEEYGYTF.

As for this clonotype: An end of the junction does not agree with germline; a read error may underlie this. V and J are TRBV6-5 and TRBJ2-2; perhaps TRBD2 as D (5 bases). Looked up from germline, CDR1 is MNHEY and CDR2 is SVGAGI. The CDR3 covers 16 residues. The CDR3 DNA reads as TGTGCCAGCAGTTTGTCCTCCGGGAACCCGACCGAGGAGCTGTTTTTT. The encoded protein is CASSLSSGNPTEELFF.

This clonotype was seen more than once but under ten times. A clone one base away is much larger, so this may be a read error. V usage is TRBV11-1 and J usage is TRBJ2-5; D gene unclear. Germline loops: CDR1 SGHAT, CDR2 FQDESV (reference sequence). The V end was cut by 3 bases, the J end by 8 bases, with 10 bases between. The CDR3 spans 12 residues. CDR3 loop: CASSFEEATQYF. CDR3 DNA: TGTGCCAGCAGCTTCGAAGAAGCAACCCAGTACTTC.

This clonotype was observed a few times. The chain employs TRBV6-2 or TRBV6-3 and TRBJ1-4; tentatively, D is TRBD1 (6 bases). Per the germline V gene, CDR1 is MNHEY and CDR2 is SVGEGT. V dropped 8 bases and J dropped 8 bases, with 18 bases sitting between them. CDR3 length equals 14 residues. CDR3: CASDFGQPGEKLFF. Here the CDR3 DNA reads TGTGCCAGCGACTTCGGACAGCCAGGCGAAAAACTGTTTTTT.

With regard to this clonotype: A read error may produce the germline difference seen at one junction end. J is TRBJ2-3 and V is TRBV4-3; D is possibly TRBD1 (6 bases). Germline CDR1 LGHNA, CDR2 YSLEER. The length of the CDR3 is 17 residues. Here the CDR3 reads CASSQLVGASPTDTQYF. Written as DNA, the CDR3 is TGCGCCAGTAGCCAACTTGTGGGGGCTAGCCCCACAGATACGCAGTATTTT.

This clonotype was counted a single time. In DNA, the CDR3 is TGTGTCAGTAGTCCCCGGACAGGGGCGAGCAATCAGCCCCAGCATTTT. It yields the protein CVSSPRTGASNQPQHF. The V call is TRBV6-2 or TRBV6-3, the J call TRBJ1-5; 9 bases fit TRBD1. Per the germline V gene, CDR1 is MNHEY and CDR2 is SVGEGT. This CDR3 contains 16 residues.

About this clonotype: With a much larger clone just one base away, this may be a read error. The chain uses TRBV4-1 and TRBJ2-7; 7 nucleotides line up with TRBD2. Germline lookup yields CDR1 MGHRA and CDR2 YSYEKL. This CDR3 is 13 amino acids long. CDR3 sequence reads: CASCQVGGYEQYF. In DNA form, the CDR3 reads TGCGCCAGCTGCCAAGTGGGGGGGTACGAGCAGTACTTC.

The chain uses TRBV28 and TRBJ2-3; 10 bases map to TRBD2. The CDR3 has 15 amino acids. V lost 5 bases, J lost 2 bases, and 4 bases stayed unmatched. Germline CDR1 reads MDHEN; CDR2 reads SYDVKM. The CDR3 here is CASSLAGVVTDTQYF. The CDR3 coding sequence is TGTGCCAGCAGTCTAGCGGGGGTGGTCACAGATACGCAGTATTTT.

The rearrangement joins TRBV12-3 or TRBV12-4 to TRBJ1-1; D gene unclear. V was cut by 3 bases and J by 11 bases, with 13 bases left in between. The CDR3 runs to 12 residues. As DNA, the CDR3 is TGTGCCAGCAGTTTTAACAGTAAAATGGCTTTCTTT. This gives the protein CASSFNSKMAFF.